This entry describes one T cell receptor beta chain. It has no known antigen specificity. No quality values exist for individual bases; no much larger clone is one base distant. The data belong to a study of blood T cell repertoires in COVID-19 (dated by TCRdb to 2018 to 2021). Looking at the study overall: The collaborator samples originated in the United States, Italy and Spain and spanned the acute and convalescent phases of COVID-19. The prospective study material was composed of cDNA or gDNA derived from T cells, B-cell-depleted T cells, or PBMCs. Subjects who had been exposed to COVID-19, were actively infected with it, or had recovered from it provided the deeply sampled blood TCRbeta repertoires that made up the dataset. A freely available public database, intended as a resource for researchers studying the immune response to SARS-CoV-2, is where the repertoires were released. Samples came from the ongoing ImmuneRACE study (first 160 participants) plus 1,254 subjects from 6 global collaborators. The sample metadata nearly always contained a de-identified subject ID, COVID-19 status, age in years and sex. Where available, HLA class I and class II types were taken from metadata supplied by the sample provider and were not determined by assay-based typing. Broader findings and caveats from the paper: Clinical and demographic metadata were provided uncurated, with the amount varying by source and participant.

In Seattle, one collaborating source enrolled patients while the infection was active and tracked those patients longitudinally over the course of disease. The collaborating institutions used their own protocols to collect whole blood in K2EDTA tubes. For TCRbeta analysis, collaborators shipped samples in one of three forms: frozen whole blood, isolated PBMCs, or DNA extracted from either of those sample types. CDR3 length: 18 amino acids, cysteine to phenylalanine. The DNA shown is the 54-base CDR3, in frame from base 1. The V end gives up 1 base and the J end 2 bases, leaving 13 bases in the junction not matched to a gene. The germline V gene gives CDR1 as LGHNA and CDR2 as YNFKEQ. TCRbeta CDR3 regions were amplified from genomic DNA using the immunoSEQ Assay, a bias-controlled multiplex PCR. The authors processed their data as follows. Nucleated cell counts per sample were estimated from amplification of reference gene primers within the assay. To quantify the absolute abundance of each unique TCRbeta CDR3 rearrangement, sequence reads were collapsed and filtered. For each sample, productive Simpson clonality was calculated as the square root of Simpson's diversity index over productive rearrangements. Sourced from immuneACCESS, this table was stored by TCRdb with only in-frame sequences that have V and J called. A share of the clones is absent; for the studies checked, an unresolved V gene accounts for under half, and the remainder has no known explanation. V, J and clone size are taken as reported in that table, and D and trimming were inferred from the DNA itself. This sample has 310,000 or so clones in its table, and about 89% of those were observed once. The ten largest clones capture roughly 2.3% of the sample.

The receptor was derived from a woman aged 25-40 years with COVID-19, enrolled during active disease. The sequencing sample was made of peripheral blood. Rearrangement joined TRBV4-2 to TRBJ1-2, with TRBD1 identical over 7 junction bases. The CDR3 in this case is CASSQGDRDYSANYGYTF. The nucleotides are TGTGCCAGCAGCCAAGGGGACAGAGACTATAGCGCCAACTATGGCTACACCTTC.